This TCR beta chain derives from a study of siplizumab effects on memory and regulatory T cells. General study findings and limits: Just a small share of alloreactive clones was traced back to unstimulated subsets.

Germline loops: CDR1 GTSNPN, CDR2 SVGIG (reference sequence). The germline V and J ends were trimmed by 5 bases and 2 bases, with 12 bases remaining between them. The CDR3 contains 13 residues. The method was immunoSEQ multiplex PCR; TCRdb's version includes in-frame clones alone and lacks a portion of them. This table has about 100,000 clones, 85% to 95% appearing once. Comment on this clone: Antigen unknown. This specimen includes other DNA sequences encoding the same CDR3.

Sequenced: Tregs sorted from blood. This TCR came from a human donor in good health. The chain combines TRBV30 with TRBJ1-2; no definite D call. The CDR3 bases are TGTGCCTGGTCCGTGGGAAGCAACTATGGCTACACCTTC. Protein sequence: CAWSVGSNYGYTF.